This record looks at one T cell receptor beta chain sequence and its context. Samples underwent the assay at deep level. The table came from immunoSEQ multiplex PCR; TCRdb's copy has only in-frame clones and leaves some out. The sample includes under 200,000 clones, roughly 91% seen only once; the top ten take approximately 0.07%. These data originate in a study of shared clonotypes between healthy human individuals. The CDR3 covers 15 residues. The TCR sequence derives from a woman in her 30s in good health. Sample: naive CD4+ T cells sorted from blood. Subset reported: CD45RA+ positively selected. The chain combines TRBV21-1 with TRBJ1-1. TRBV21-1 is a pseudogene. CDR3 in amino acids: CASSPRTGGNTEAFF. In nucleotides, the CDR3 is TGTGCCAGCAGCCCCCGGACGGGGGGGAACACTGAAGCTTTCTTT.